One and the same sample provided the 5 T cell receptor beta chains below, sequenced in a study of T cells expressing NK-cell markers. TCRdb reanalyzed the 5' RACE reads, giving one entry per CDR3 protein sequence and no DNA. This sample's table has about 450,000 distinct CDR3 sequences. Sequencing was carried out using blood T cells: a sorted CD56 or NKG2C T cell subset, CD4+ or CD8+ T cells, or bulk PBMC T cells (not recorded which). These receptors originate from a woman aged 18 to 75 in good health.

CDR3 region: CASSLSGSAEQFF. The genes are TRBV27 and TRBJ2-1. This CDR3 spans 13 amino acids. The germline CDR1 and CDR2 sequences are MNHEY and SMNVEV (reference sequence).

The chain couples TRBV4-3 to TRBJ1-1. The CDR3 is made up of 15 amino acids. Germline V gene sequence: CDR1 LGHNA, CDR2 YSLEER. CDR3 in amino acids: CASSPGGGLAAEAFF.

The gene calls are TRBV10-3 and TRBJ2-2; TCRdb reports TRBD1, a call that lacks DNA to check it against. CDR3 size: 15 residues. Germline V lookup: CDR1 ENHRY, CDR2 SYGVKD. CDR3 region: CANRRGQGASGELFF.

The chain carries TRBV6-4 and TRBJ2-1. There are 13 residues in the CDR3. Germline V lookup: CDR1 MRHNA, CDR2 SNTAGT. The CDR3 sequence: CASSEDSYNEQFF.

The chain links TRBV3-1 to TRBJ2-7. This CDR3 has 15 amino acids. Germline V lookup: CDR1 LGHDT, CDR2 YNNKEL (reference sequence). The CDR3 reads CASSQGMRGSYEQYF.